Sequencing of this TCR beta chain was carried out in a study of regulatory T cells in long-lasting Graves disease. The CDR3 totals 14 residues. Germline assignment: CDR1 SNHLY and CDR2 FYNNEI. J gave up 5 bases and V 6 bases, and 10 bases lay outside the gene matches. The time point was: persistent/refractory GD, antithyroid drugs over 5 years with positive TRAb. Following extraction of RNA from PBMCs, that RNA was used to make the TCR library. Building of the TCR beta libraries involved iRepertoire HTBI primers and Arm-PCR of CDR3 regions. Each CDR3 protein is one row after TCRdb ran MiXCR on the multiplex PCR reads. The table records hundreds of thousands of distinct CDR3 sequences, about 22% of them present only once. Many counts were recorded for this clonotype.

This receptor was identified in a female donor with Graves disease. This chain joins TRBV2 and TRBJ2-7; 7 bases align to TRBD1. The source material was peripheral blood mononuclear cells (PBMCs), sampled when the disease was refractory, from a patient treated with antithyroid drugs. Written as DNA, the CDR3 is TGTGCCAGCAGAGGTGGGCAGGGGGTCCACGAGCAGTACTTC. It encodes CASRGGQGVHEQYF.